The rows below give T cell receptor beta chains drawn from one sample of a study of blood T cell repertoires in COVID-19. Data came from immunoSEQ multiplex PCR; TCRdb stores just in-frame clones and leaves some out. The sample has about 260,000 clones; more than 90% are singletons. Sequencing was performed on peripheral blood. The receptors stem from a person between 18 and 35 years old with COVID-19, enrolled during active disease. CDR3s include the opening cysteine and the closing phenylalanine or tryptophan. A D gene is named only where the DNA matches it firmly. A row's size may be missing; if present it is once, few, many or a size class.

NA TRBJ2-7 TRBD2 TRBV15 TGTGCCACCAGCAGAGTACTAGCGGGAAACGAGCAGTACTTC CATSRVLAGNEQYF
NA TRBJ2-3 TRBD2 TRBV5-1 TGCGCCAGCAGCCCGATACTAGCGGGAGATCTCACAGATACGCAGTATTTT CASSPILAGDLTDTQYF
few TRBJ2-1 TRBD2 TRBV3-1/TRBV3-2 TGTGCCAGCAGCCAAGAGAAGCGGGACGCCTACAATGAGCAGTTCTTC CASSQEKRDAYNEQFF
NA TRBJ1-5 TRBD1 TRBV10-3 TGTGCCACTCACAGGGGAGGCAATCAGCCCCAGCATTTT CATHRGGNQPQHF
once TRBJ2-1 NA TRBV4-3 TGCGCCAGCAGCCTCGGGAACCCCGGATACAATGAGCAGTTCTTC CASSLGNPGYNEQFF
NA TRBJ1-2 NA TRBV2 TGTGCCAGCATTCAGGGGAGTATGGACGGCTACACCTTC CASIQGSMDGYTF
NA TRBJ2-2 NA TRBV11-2 TGTGCCAGCAGCTTACAGAGCGCGAACACCGGGGAGCTGTTTTTT CASSLQSANTGELFF
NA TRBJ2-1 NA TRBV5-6 TGTGCCAGCAGCCGCAGCGGCTCCTACAATGAGCAGTTCTTC CASSRSGSYNEQFF
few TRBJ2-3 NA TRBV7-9 TGTGCCAGCAGCTTAGGTTCGACAGATACGCAGTATTTT CASSLGSTDTQYF
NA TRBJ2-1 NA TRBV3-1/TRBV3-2 TGTGCCAGCAGCCTGGGCTATGAGCAGTTCTTC CASSLGYEQFF
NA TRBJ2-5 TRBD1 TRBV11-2 TGTGCCAGCAGCTATCCCCTCGGGGACAGGGGTGAGACCCAGTACTTC CASSYPLGDRGETQYF
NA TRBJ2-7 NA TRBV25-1 TGTGCCAGCAGCAGACAAAGAGGGTCTCCACTTTTTCACGAGCAGTACTTC CASSRQRGSPLFHEQYF
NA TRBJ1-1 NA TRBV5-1 TGCGCCAGCAGCTTGACAGGGTACACTGAAGCTTTCTTT CASSLTGYTEAFF
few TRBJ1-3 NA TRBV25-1 TGTGCCAGCAGTCCCGGCGGGGAAACTGGAAACACCATATATTTT CASSPGGETGNTIYF
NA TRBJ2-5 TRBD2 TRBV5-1 TGCGCCAGCATAGCGGGAGGACAAGAGACCCAGTACTTC CASIAGGQETQYF
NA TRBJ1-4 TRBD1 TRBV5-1 TGCGCCAGCAGCAGAGGGGGGACAGGGCCTAATGAAAAACTGTTTTTT CASSRGGTGPNEKLFF
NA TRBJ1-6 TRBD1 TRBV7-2 TGTGCCAGCAGCTTAGGACAGGGCTCTTCAAATTCACCCCTCCACTTT CASSLGQGSSNSPLHF
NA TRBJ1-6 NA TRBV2 TGTGCCAGCAGTGAGAAGCATAGCCTCCACTTT CASSEKHSLHF
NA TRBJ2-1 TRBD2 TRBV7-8 TGTGCCAGCAGCTTAGTGGGTAGCGGGAGCTACAATGAGCAGTTCTTC CASSLVGSGSYNEQFF
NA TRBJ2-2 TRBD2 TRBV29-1 TGCAGCGCCCTGGGGGGGATCGACACCGGGGAGCTGTTTTTT CSALGGIDTGELFF
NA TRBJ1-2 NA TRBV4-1 TGCGCCAGCAGCCATGGGGGGGGCTACACCTTC CASSHGGGYTF
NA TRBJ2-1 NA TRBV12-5 TGTGCTAGTGGTTTGGACCAGGGGATTGAGCAGTTCTTC CASGLDQGIEQFF
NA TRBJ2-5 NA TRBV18 TGTGCCAGCTCACCACAAAACACGCAGGGCCAGACCCAGTACTTC CASSPQNTQGQTQYF
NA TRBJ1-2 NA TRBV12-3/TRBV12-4 TGTGCCAGCAGTGCAGGTCCCTATGGCTACACCTTC CASSAGPYGYTF
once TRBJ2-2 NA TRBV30 TGTGCCTGGAGCAACCCTCTCAGGGGCGACACCGGGGAGCTGTTTTTT CAWSNPLRGDTGELFF
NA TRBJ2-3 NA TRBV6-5 TGTGCCAGCAGTTACCTAGGGGGGCAGTATTTT CASSYLGGQYF
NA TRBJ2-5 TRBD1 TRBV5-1 TGCGCCAGCAGCTTGGACGGGGACAGATACCAAGAGACCCAGTACTTC CASSLDGDRYQETQYF
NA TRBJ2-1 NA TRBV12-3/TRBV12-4 TGTGCCAGCAGTTTAGGGCAGTACAATGAGCAGTTCTTC CASSLGQYNEQFF
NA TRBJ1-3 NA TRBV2 TGTGCCAGCGGGCCTTCCTCTGGAAACACCATATATTTT CASGPSSGNTIYF
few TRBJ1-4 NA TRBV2 TGTGCCAGCAGTGAGGGACACCGTTCGAAAGAAAAACTGTTTTTT CASSEGHRSKEKLFF
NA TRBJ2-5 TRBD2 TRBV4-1 TGCGCCAGCAGCCAAGATGGGGTAGCGGGAGGTGGGGAGACCCAGTACTTC CASSQDGVAGGGETQYF
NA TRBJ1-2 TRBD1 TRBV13 TGTGCCAGCAGCTTGGGGACAGGGGGCTTTGGAAATGGCTACACCTTC CASSLGTGGFGNGYTF
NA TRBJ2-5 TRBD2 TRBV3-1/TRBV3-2 TGTGCCAGCAGCCGCGCGGGGGGCGGTGAGACCCAGTACTTC CASSRAGGGETQYF
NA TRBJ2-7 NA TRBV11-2 TGTGCCAGCAGCTTAGATCTTGTGGCCCTTGATGAGCAGTACTTC CASSLDLVALDEQYF
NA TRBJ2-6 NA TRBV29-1 TGCAGCGTTGTTGCAGACTCTGGGGCCAACGTCCTGACTTTC CSVVADSGANVLTF
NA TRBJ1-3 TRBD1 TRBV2 TGTGCCAGCAGCTTTTCAGGGGGCTCTGGAAACACCATATATTTT CASSFSGGSGNTIYF
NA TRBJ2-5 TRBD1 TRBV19 TGTGCCAGTAGTATCTACAGGGGTAGCCAAGAGACCCAGTACTTC CASSIYRGSQETQYF
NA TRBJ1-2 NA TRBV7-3 TGTGCCAGCAGCTTAAAGGCAGGGGATTATGGCTACACCTTC CASSLKAGDYGYTF
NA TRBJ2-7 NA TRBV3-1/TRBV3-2 TGTGCCAGCAGCCCACCCTCCGGGGACGAGCAGTACTTC CASSPPSGDEQYF
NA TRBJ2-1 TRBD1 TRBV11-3 TGTGCCAGCAGTCCCAGACAGGGGAATAACAATGAGCAGTTCTTC CASSPRQGNNNEQFF
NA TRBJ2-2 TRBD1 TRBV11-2 TGTGCCAGCAGCTTAGTAGTGACAGGGGACACCGGGGAGCTGTTTTTT CASSLVVTGDTGELFF
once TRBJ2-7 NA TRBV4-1 TGCGCCAGCAGCCAGAGAGCGGGTGCCTTCTACGAGCAGTACTTC CASSQRAGAFYEQYF
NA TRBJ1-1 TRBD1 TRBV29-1 TGCAGCCATACCAAACAGGGGACCGAAGCTTTCTTT CSHTKQGTEAFF
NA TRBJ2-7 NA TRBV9 TGTGCCAGCAGCCCAAGGGGGACCTCCTACGAGCAGTACTTC CASSPRGTSYEQYF
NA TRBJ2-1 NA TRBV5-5 TGTGCCAGCAGCTTACTAGACGGTGAGCAGTTCTTC CASSLLDGEQFF
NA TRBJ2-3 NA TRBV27 TGTGCCAGCAGTTTCTTAAGTAGCGTGAGCACAGATACGCAGTATTTT CASSFLSSVSTDTQYF